Included here is one TCR beta chain sequence, with context. Its antigen is not known. Germline V gives CDR1 SGHVS, CDR2 FQNEAQ. The V gene lost 3 bases and the J gene lost 5 bases, with 17 bases spanning the gap. The CDR3 contains 15 residues. The data were obtained in a study of T cell responses to AZD1222 COVID-19 vaccine. Study-level findings and limits: Elevations in Spike-specific TCR breadth and depth followed administration of two AZD1222 doses. There were mostly white British donors and more females than males, and clonal diversity was possibly underestimated. Close to half of spike-specific TCRs reportedly recognize unmutated variant regions. Repertoires in all cases were sampled only once the peak T cell response had passed.

The repertoire was sequenced with immunoSEQ multiplex PCR; TCRdb's copy has only in-frame clones and lacks some. The table shows roughly 130,000 clones, with 92% occurring only once. V is TRBV7-8 and J is TRBJ2-7; the D is unclear. The sequences come from peripheral blood, collected on day 0 of AZD1222 vaccination. This clonotype was sampled from an adult in good health. CDR3 loop: CASSLADAANHEQYF. In DNA, the CDR3 is TGTGCCAGCAGCTTGGCCGATGCAGCCAACCACGAGCAGTACTTC.